This passage covers 31 T cell receptor beta chains from one sample sequenced in a study of blood T cell repertoires in COVID-19. This table comes from immunoSEQ multiplex PCR, and its TCRdb copy is limited to in-frame clones, with some not included. The sample has roughly 220,000 clones; roughly 90% are singletons. The sequenced sample was PBMCs or T cells enriched from blood (not recorded which). These receptors all come from a man aged 25-45 years who had been exposed to COVID-19.

For the CDR3, the DNA is TGCGCCAGCAGCTTGGATGGGCGTTATGCCAAAAACATTCAGTACTTC. Its translation: CASSLDGRYAKNIQYF. This rearrangement joins TRBV5-1 to TRBJ2-4; D remains unclear. CDR3 size: 16 residues. Deletions cut 0 bases from V and 1 base from J, with 11 bases between. Looked up from germline, CDR1 is SGHRS and CDR2 is YFSETQ.

This clone came up a few times. The gene calls are TRBV6-2 or TRBV6-3 and TRBJ1-3, with 7 nucleotides matching TRBD1. J gave up 0 bases and V 2 bases, and 7 bases lay outside the gene matches. The CDR3 extends over 17 amino acids. Germline loops: CDR1 MNHEY, CDR2 SVGEGT. The CDR3 sequence is CASSYRTGESSGNTIYF. As DNA, the CDR3 is TGTGCCAGCAGTTACCGGACAGGCGAAAGCTCTGGAAACACCATATATTTT.

V usage is TRBV3-1 (or the pseudogene TRBV3-2) and J usage is TRBJ2-1; TRBD1 aligns across 7 bases. CDR3 length equals 16 residues. In germline, CDR1 is LGHDT, CDR2 YNNKEL (reference sequence). The J segment lost 10 bases and the V segment lost 0 bases, leaving 12 bases of the junction unmatched. The CDR3 is CASSQEWTGWASEQFF. In nucleotides, the CDR3 is TGTGCCAGCAGCCAAGAATGGACAGGTTGGGCCAGCGAGCAGTTCTTC.

The chain has TRBV7-2 and TRBJ2-5, with D maybe TRBD2 (6 bases). Trimming removed 5 bases from V and 7 bases from J, with 23 bases in between. This CDR3 contains 16 residues. From germline, CDR1 is SGHTA and CDR2 FQGNSA. CDR3 sequence reads: CASSAKGPGGGGTQYF. CDR3 DNA sequence: TGTGCCAGCAGCGCCAAGGGACCCGGGGGAGGTGGGACCCAGTACTTC.

The chain recombines TRBV29-1 with TRBJ2-4; 8 bases line up with TRBD1. Germline loops: CDR1 SQVTM, CDR2 ANQGSEA. The CDR3 loop spans 13 amino acids. V trimming: 6 bases; J trimming: 0 bases; junction bases outside the gene matches: 1. The CDR3 loop is CSVQGVAKNIQYF. CDR3 coding DNA: TGCAGCGTACAGGGGGTAGCCAAAAACATTCAGTACTTC. The whole variable domain, filled in from reference TRBV29-1 and TRBJ2-4, reads SAVISQKPSRDICQRGTSLTIQCQVDSQVTMMFWYRQQPGQSLTLIATANQGSEATYESGFVIDKFPISRPNLTFSTLTVSNMSPEDSSIYLCSVQGVAKNIQYFGAGTRLSVL.

The chain is built from TRBV29-1 and TRBJ2-7, with 9 bases fitting TRBD1. V gave up 7 bases and J gave up 3 bases; unmatched junction bases: 7. This CDR3 region has 13 residues. The V gene's germline CDR1 is SQVTM and CDR2 ANQGSEA. The CDR3 region has the DNA TGCAGCGCAAAGGGACAGGGATACTACGAGCAGTACTTC. Its translation: CSAKGQGYYEQYF.

The chain employs TRBV14 and TRBJ2-7, with 8 bases identical to TRBD2. J gave up 2 bases and V 4 bases, and 10 bases lay outside the gene matches. The CDR3 totals 16 residues. The germline gives CDR1 SGHDN, CDR2 FVKESK. The CDR3 here is CASSPPGGVKAYEQYF. The CDR3, as DNA: TGTGCCAGCAGCCCCCCCGGGGGGGTCAAGGCCTACGAGCAGTACTTC.

The J gene is TRBJ1-4, the V gene TRBV19; D remains unclear. Germline CDR1 reads LNHDA; CDR2 reads SQIVND (reference sequence). Trimming took 5 bases from V and 4 from J, leaving 8 bases between them. The CDR3 is made up of 13 amino acids. CDR3 region: CASSYSNNEKLFF. In DNA form, the CDR3 reads TGTGCCAGTAGTTACAGCAATAATGAAAAACTGTTTTTT.

The gene calls are TRBV6-1 and TRBJ1-1; possible D gene TRBD1, 6 bases. The CDR3 runs to 13 residues. V lost 3 bases and J lost 4, with 9 bases in between. From germline, CDR1 is MNHNS and CDR2 SASEGT. The CDR3 loop reads CASSEGAGTEAFF. The CDR3 DNA follows: TGTGCCAGCAGTGAGGGGGCTGGCACTGAAGCTTTCTTT.

The rearrangement links TRBV19 to TRBJ1-5; 11 bases match TRBD1. The V and J ends lost 4 bases and 0 bases, in that order; junction bases with no gene match: 8. The CDR3 length is 18 residues. Germline lookup yields CDR1 LNHDA and CDR2 SQIVND (reference sequence). The CDR3 coding sequence is TGTGCCAGTAGTAAACGGACAGGGGGCCGAGGTAGCAATCAGCCCCAGCATTTT. It specifies CASSKRTGGRGSNQPQHF.

The genes are TRBV7-3 and TRBJ2-6, with 7 bases identical to TRBD1. Trimming cost V 2 bases and J 4 bases; bases outside gene matches: 11. Per the germline V gene, CDR1 is SGHTA and CDR2 is FQGTGA. This CDR3 is built from 18 residues. CDR3 nucleotide sequence: TGTGCCAGCAGCTTAGTAGACAGGGAACTCTCCGGGGCCAACGTCCTGACTTTC. It is translated as CASSLVDRELSGANVLTF. Full variable domain (remainder filled in from reference TRBV7-3 and TRBJ2-6): GAGVSQTPSNKVTEKGKYVELRCDPISGHTALYWYRQSLGQGPEFLIYFQGTGAADDSGLPNDRFFAVRPEGSVSTLKIQRTERGDSAVYLCASSLVDRELSGANVLTFGAGSRLTVL.

The V gene is TRBV12-3 or TRBV12-4, the J gene TRBJ2-5, with D tentatively TRBD2 (5 bases). Trimming cost V 7 bases and J 6 bases, with 15 bases left between them. There are 13 residues in the CDR3. The CDR3 DNA is TGTGCCAGCATCAGGAGCGGAGCGAAGACCCAGTACTTC. Amino acid sequence: CASIRSGAKTQYF.

The J gene is TRBJ2-2, the V gene TRBV6-5; 8 bases map to TRBD1. Per germline, CDR1 MNHEY and CDR2 SVGAGI. This CDR3 region has 14 residues. J lost 6 bases, V lost 5 bases, and 5 bases had no gene match. CDR3 in amino acids: CASSRTGTAGELFF. CDR3 nucleotides: TGTGCCAGCAGTCGGACAGGGACGGCCGGGGAGCTGTTTTTT.

V and J are TRBV12-3 or TRBV12-4 and TRBJ2-1, with a tentative D call TRBD2 (6 bases). This CDR3 region has 11 residues. The V end lost 3 bases, the J end lost 10 bases, and 7 bases lay between the germline ends. CDR3 sequence: CASSFSGEQFF. For the CDR3, the DNA is TGTGCCAGCAGTTTTAGCGGAGAGCAGTTCTTC.

The J gene is TRBJ2-5, the V gene TRBV7-9; perhaps TRBD2 as D (6 bases). The CDR3 is made up of 15 amino acids. V was clipped by 2 bases and J by 5 bases, with 15 bases between them. Per the germline V gene, CDR1 is SEHNR and CDR2 is FQNEAQ (reference sequence). CDR3 loop: CASSLQSDRGETQYF. CDR3 bases: TGTGCCAGCAGCTTACAGAGCGATCGGGGGGAGACCCAGTACTTC. The full variable domain, completed using reference TRBV7-9 and TRBJ2-5, is DTGVSQNPRHKITKRGQNVTFRCDPISEHNRLYWYRQTLGQGPEFLTYFQNEAQLEKSRLLSDRFSAERPKGSFSTLEIQRTEQGDSAMYLCASSLQSDRGETQYFGPGTRLLVL.

The rearrangement joins TRBV4-1 to TRBJ2-2; 9 bases agree with TRBD2. The V gene's germline CDR1 is MGHRA and CDR2 YSYEKL. This CDR3 is 15 amino acids long. V shed 0 bases, J shed 9 bases, and the junction held 5 bases outside the gene matches. The CDR3 is CASSQDSGGSRELFF. In nucleotides, the CDR3 is TGCGCCAGCAGCCAAGATAGCGGGGGTTCCCGGGAGCTGTTTTTT.

This clone was detected once. The chain joins TRBV19 to TRBJ2-7, with 10 bases matching TRBD1. Germline CDR1 is LNHDA and CDR2 is SQIVND (reference sequence). V lost 7 bases to trimming and J lost 5 bases; unmatched junction nucleotides: 8. The CDR3 extends over 14 amino acids. CDR3 nucleotide sequence: TGTGCCAGTACCCCGGGACAGGGGTTCCACGAGCAGTACTTC. This codes for CASTPGQGFHEQYF.

This clone turned up a few times. The V and J genes are TRBV27 and TRBJ2-2, with 11 bases matching TRBD1. Germline trimming cut 1 base from V and 5 bases from J; bases unmatched to any gene: 3. This CDR3 region has 16 residues. CDR1 MNHEY and CDR2 SMNVEV come from the germline V gene (reference sequence). The CDR3: CASSLFGTGGTGELFF. The CDR3 region has the DNA TGTGCCAGCAGTTTATTTGGGACAGGGGGAACCGGGGAGCTGTTTTTT.

In this sample, this clone turned up once. The J gene is TRBJ2-6, the V gene TRBV5-1; the match to TRBD1 covers 7 bases. V was clipped by 3 bases and J by 4 bases; unmatched bases: 10. The CDR3 covers 17 residues. Germline values: CDR1 SGHRS, CDR2 YFSETQ. CDR3: CASSSGTAISGANVLTF. As DNA, the CDR3 is TGCGCCAGCAGCTCCGGGACAGCCATTTCGGGGGCCAACGTCCTGACTTTC.

A few counts support this clone. The chain couples TRBV7-6 to TRBJ2-2; the D gene is possibly TRBD1 (5 bases). Germline values: CDR1 SGHVS, CDR2 FNYEAQ. Deletions cut 5 bases from V and 2 bases from J, with 12 bases between. This CDR3 spans 15 amino acids. CDR3 sequence reads: CASSPRQINTGELFF. The DNA for the CDR3 is TGTGCCAGCAGCCCTCGACAGATAAACACCGGGGAGCTGTTTTTT.

The CDR3 protein is CASSNRDRLFSYNEQFF. Here the CDR3 DNA reads TGCGCCAGCAGCAACCGGGACAGACTCTTCTCCTACAATGAGCAGTTCTTC. The V call is TRBV4-1, the J call TRBJ2-1, with 7 positions matching TRBD1. CDR3 length: 17 residues. The ends lost 5 bases at V and 0 bases at J; junction bases unmatched: 10. The germline gives CDR1 MGHRA, CDR2 YSYEKL.

This clone was seen once. The gene calls are TRBV19 and TRBJ1-6; 10 bases line up with TRBD1. The V gene end was trimmed by 7 bases and the J gene end by 1 base; junction bases not matched to a gene: 10. Germline-derived CDR1 and CDR2 are LNHDA and SQIVND (reference sequence). The CDR3 has 18 residues. The CDR3 DNA is TGTGCCAGTACCCTCGGGACAGGGGCTTCGTCCTATAATTCACCCCTCCACTTT. Translating gives CASTLGTGASSYNSPLHF.

V gene TRBV27 combines with J gene TRBJ1-6; TRBD1 aligns across 8 bases. Germline V gene sequence: CDR1 MNHEY, CDR2 SMNVEV (reference sequence). V was clipped by 5 bases and J by 13 bases; unmatched bases: 10. CDR3 length equals 14 residues. The CDR3 coding sequence is TGTGCCAGCAGTGCGGGACAGGCGGAGAGTCCCCTCCACTTT. Amino acids: CASSAGQAESPLHF.

The rearrangement links TRBV5-5 to TRBJ2-1; D gene unclear. V was cut by 0 bases and J by 10 bases, with 11 bases left in between. This CDR3 spans 13 amino acids. Looked up from germline, CDR1 is SGHKS and CDR2 is YYEKEE (reference sequence). Here the CDR3 reads CASSLAIPGEQFF. The CDR3 DNA follows: TGTGCCAGCAGCTTGGCGATCCCCGGGGAGCAGTTCTTC.

The V gene is TRBV16, the J gene TRBJ1-3, with 7 nucleotides matching TRBD1. This CDR3 has 15 residues. The junction had 10 bases not matched to a gene; V was cut back by 0 bases and J by 11 bases. The germline V gene has CDR1 KGHSY and CDR2 FQNENV. In DNA, the CDR3 is TGTGCCAGCAGCCAATCATCGGCAGGGGGGAACCCCATATATTTT. The encoded protein is CASSQSSAGGNPIYF.

V and J are TRBV25-1 and TRBJ1-4; no reliable D call. Germline lookup yields CDR1 MGHDK and CDR2 SYGVNS. The CDR3 consists of 15 residues. Between the trimmed V and J ends, which lost 5 bases and 8 bases, there was a span of 18 bases. The CDR3 spells CASSTQDLLTEKLFF. In nucleotides, the CDR3 is TGTGCCAGCAGTACTCAGGATCTTTTAACAGAAAAACTGTTTTTT. Full variable domain (missing parts from reference TRBV25-1 and TRBJ1-4): EADIYQTPRYLVIGTGKKITLECSQTMGHDKMYWYQQDPGMELHLIHYSYGVNSTEKGDLSSESTVSRIRTEHFPLTLESARPSHTSQYLCASSTQDLLTEKLFFGSGTQLSVL.

This clone was counted only a few times. The chain has TRBV7-8 and TRBJ1-5; 7 bases match TRBD1. With V trimmed by 5 bases and J by 4 bases, 8 bases remained unmatched. This CDR3 is built from 15 residues. Per germline, CDR1 SGHVS and CDR2 FQNEAQ. CDR3 coding DNA: TGTGCCAGCAGCCCAACAGGGGCCCCGAATCAGCCCCAGCATTTT. It translates to CASSPTGAPNQPQHF.

This clone occurred a few times. V is TRBV5-1 and J is TRBJ2-5; possibly TRBD2 for D (6 bases). Looked up from germline, CDR1 is SGHRS and CDR2 is YFSETQ. Trimming took 2 bases from V and 2 from J, leaving 7 bases between them. The CDR3 has 13 amino acids. Written as DNA, the CDR3 is TGCGCCAGCAGCTTCGGGGGTCAAGAGACCCAGTACTTC. Its protein is CASSFGGQETQYF.

This clone was observed a handful of times. The rearrangement joins TRBV2 to TRBJ2-7, with TRBD1 matching over 11 bases. Germline trimming cut 9 bases from V and 6 bases from J; bases unmatched to any gene: 7. Germline-derived CDR1 and CDR2 are SNHLY and FYNNEI. This CDR3 has 13 amino acids. In DNA, the CDR3 is TGTGCCAGTGAAGGACAGGGGGCAGTCGAGCAGTACTTC. It codes for CASEGQGAVEQYF.

The rearrangement joins TRBV19 to TRBJ1-3; the match to TRBD1 covers 12 bases. The CDR3 is 19 residues long. The ends lost 8 bases at V and 2 bases at J; junction bases unmatched: 16. Germline CDR1 is LNHDA and CDR2 is SQIVND (reference sequence). The CDR3 loop reads CASSVEGQGAPRAGNTIYF. The CDR3 nucleotides are TGTGCCAGTTCGGTGGAGGGACAGGGGGCTCCTAGAGCTGGAAACACCATATATTTT. Using reference TRBV19 and TRBJ1-3 for the parts outside the CDR3, the full variable domain is DGGITQSPKYLFRKEGQNVTLSCEQNLNHDAMYWYRQDPGQGLRLIYYSQIVNDFQKGDIAEGYSVSREKKESFPLTVTSAQKNPTAFYLCASSVEGQGAPRAGNTIYFGEGSWLTVV.

The V gene is TRBV3-1 (or the pseudogene TRBV3-2), the J gene TRBJ2-1, with 11 bases aligning to TRBD2. The V gene's germline CDR1 is LGHDT and CDR2 YNNKEL (reference sequence). The CDR3 contains 17 residues. V gave up 4 bases and J gave up 6 bases; unmatched junction bases: 11. For the CDR3, the DNA is TGTGCCAGCAGCCTGGGGCTAGCGGGGGGCCTCACCAATGAGCAGTTCTTC. Residues: CASSLGLAGGLTNEQFF.